This T cell receptor (beta chain) was observed in a study of blood T cell repertoires in COVID-19. Study information: Samples taken during acute and convalescent COVID-19 were collected in the United States, Italy and Spain. Nucleic acid was either cDNA or gDNA, and it came from T cells, B-cell-depleted T cells, or PBMCs.

This CDR3 has 14 amino acids. Per the germline V gene, CDR1 is LNHDA and CDR2 is SQIVND (reference sequence). V lost 5 bases and J 7 bases, leaving 15 bases between the germline ends. As originally analysed: Amplification from reference gene primers served as the basis for estimated nucleated cell counts. Assay: immunoSEQ multiplex PCR; the TCRdb copy retains only in-frame clones and omits some. D and trimming were read from the DNA, whereas the V and J calls and clone size are those reported in that table. The table has some 52,000 clones, roughly 87% seen once; the top ten hold 15% to 20%. Sequencing used peripheral blood. This sequence joins TRBV19 and TRBJ2-1; possibly TRBD2 for D (5 bases). The TCR originated in a human donor with active COVID-19. The donor label of this sample is uncertain. As DNA, the CDR3 is TGTGCCAGTAGTGAGGGCAACAGTTGGAATGAGCAGTTCTTC. It yields the protein CASSEGNSWNEQFF.